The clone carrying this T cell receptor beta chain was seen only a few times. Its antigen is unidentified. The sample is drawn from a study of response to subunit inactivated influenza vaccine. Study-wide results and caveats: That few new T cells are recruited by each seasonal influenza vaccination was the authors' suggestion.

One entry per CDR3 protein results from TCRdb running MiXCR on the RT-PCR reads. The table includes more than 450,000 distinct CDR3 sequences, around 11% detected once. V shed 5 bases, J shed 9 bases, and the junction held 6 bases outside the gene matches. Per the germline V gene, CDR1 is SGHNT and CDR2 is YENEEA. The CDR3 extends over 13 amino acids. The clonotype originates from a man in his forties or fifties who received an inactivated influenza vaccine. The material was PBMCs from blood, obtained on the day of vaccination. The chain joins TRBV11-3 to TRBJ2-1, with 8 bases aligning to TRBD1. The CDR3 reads CASSTTGVAEQFF. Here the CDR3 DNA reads TGTGCCAGCAGCACGACAGGGGTGGCTGAGCAGTTCTTC.